This is a list of T cell receptor beta chains from one sample in a study of cytomegalovirus exposure and HLA in healthy donors. Sequenced by immunoSEQ multiplex PCR; TCRdb stores in-frame clones only, minus some. The profile shows under 200,000 clones, 60% to 80% of them singletons. The sample comprised PBMCs. All receptors come from a man aged 60 to 69 in good health and CMV-seronegative. Both conserved end residues are part of each CDR3. A D gene is named only where the DNA matches it firmly. Only some rows state a clone size, as once, few, many or a class for expanded clones.

d_gene	abundance	v_gene	j_gene	CDR3aa	CDR3nt
NA	NA	TRBV12-5	TRBJ2-7	CASGLVLGTALEQYF	TGTGCTAGTGGTTTGGTGTTGGGGACTGCCTTGGAGCAGTACTTC
TRBD2	NA	TRBV5-1	TRBJ2-7	CASSLTGLAGNIAYEQYF	TGCGCCAGCAGCTTGACGGGACTAGCGGGGAATATTGCCTACGAGCAGTACTTC
NA	NA	TRBV29-1	TRBJ1-1	CSVHPTGPSNTEAFF	TGCAGCGTTCACCCTACAGGGCCCTCGAACACTGAAGCTTTCTTT
NA	NA	TRBV19	TRBJ1-2	CASAGVNGYGYPF	TGTGCCAGCGCCGGGGTGAACGGCTATGGCTACCCCTTC
TRBD1	NA	TRBV27	TRBJ2-7	CASTGTGASEQYF	TGTGCCAGCACCGGGACAGGCGCTTCCGAGCAGTACTTC
TRBD2	NA	TRBV9	TRBJ2-2	CASSVGGGGWDTGELFF	TGTGCCAGCAGCGTCGGCGGGGGAGGTTGGGACACCGGGGAGCTGTTTTTT
NA	NA	TRBV6-1	TRBJ1-4	CASSEAPGLLKLFF	TGTGCCAGCAGTGAAGCGCCTGGACTTCTGAAACTGTTTTTT
NA	NA	TRBV11-1	TRBJ2-5	CASGGDRTKETQYF	TGTGCCAGCGGGGGGGACAGGACCAAAGAGACCCAGTACTTC
TRBD2	NA	TRBV10-3	TRBJ2-3	CAIRVAGAVDTQYF	TGTGCCATCAGGGTAGCGGGAGCGGTAGATACGCAGTATTTT
TRBD2	NA	TRBV7-2	TRBJ2-7	CASSSAGTSPYEQYF	TGTGCCAGCAGCTCCGCCGGGACTAGCCCCTACGAGCAGTACTTC
TRBD2	once	TRBV30	TRBJ2-7	CAWSVGLAASYEQYF	TGTGCCTGGAGTGTGGGACTAGCGGCCTCCTACGAGCAGTACTTC
NA	many	TRBV5-1	TRBJ1-6	CASSLATGSGSPLHF	TGCGCCAGCAGCTTGGCTACAGGGTCGGGGTCACCCCTCCACTTT
NA	few	TRBV4-3	TRBJ2-7	CASSQGGVGEQYF	TGCGCCAGCAGCCAAGGGGGGGTAGGCGAGCAGTACTTC
TRBD2	few	TRBV6-6	TRBJ2-1	CASSYTGTRNNEQFF	TGTGCCAGCAGTTACACGGGGACTAGAAACAATGAGCAGTTCTTC
NA	NA	TRBV7-2	TRBJ2-5	CASSLGRARTQYF	TGTGCCAGCAGCTTAGGCAGGGCCAGGACCCAGTACTTC
TRBD2	NA	TRBV10-3	TRBJ2-3	CAIKRGHTDTQYF	TGTGCCATCAAGCGGGGTCACACAGATACGCAGTATTTT
TRBD2	NA	TRBV4-1	TRBJ2-5	CASSQDDPRTSGIRTQYF	TGCGCCAGCAGCCAAGACGATCCAAGGACTAGCGGTATTAGGACCCAGTACTTC
TRBD1	once	TRBV27	TRBJ2-7	CASSYRGQSYEQYF	TGTGCCAGCAGTTATAGGGGACAGTCCTACGAGCAGTACTTC
NA	few	TRBV5-4	TRBJ1-3	CASSLDRAHTIYF	TGTGCCAGCAGCTTGGACAGGGCCCACACCATATATTTT
NA	NA	TRBV4-1	TRBJ1-4	CASSQDSQRRSEKLFF	TGCGCCAGCAGCCAAGATTCACAACGGAGGAGTGAAAAACTGTTTTTT
TRBD1	NA	TRBV10-1	TRBJ1-1	CASSNRDRFFVVGNTEAFF	TGCGCCAGCAGTAACCGGGACAGGTTCTTTGTTGTGGGGAACACTGAAGCTTTCTTT
TRBD1	few	TRBV7-8	TRBJ1-1	CASSLGGTGWLDTEAFF	TGTGCCAGCAGCTTAGGTGGGACAGGGTGGCTCGACACTGAAGCTTTCTTT
NA	NA	TRBV6-5	TRBJ1-6	CASSFAAPNNSPLHF	TGTGCCAGCAGTTTTGCGGCCCCCAATAATTCACCCCTCCACTTT
TRBD2	NA	TRBV9	TRBJ2-3	CASSASASGGRDTQYF	TGTGCCAGCAGCGCCTCCGCTAGCGGGGGGCGAGATACGCAGTATTTT
NA	few	TRBV2	TRBJ1-1	CASRTDTEAFF	TGTGCCAGCAGGACTGACACTGAAGCTTTCTTT
TRBD1	once	TRBV5-4	TRBJ1-5	CASSLGGTDNQPQHF	TGTGCCAGCAGCTTGGGCGGGACAGATAATCAGCCCCAGCATTTT
NA	few	TRBV7-3	TRBJ1-1	CASSPGRYTEAFF	TGTGCCAGCAGCCCTGGCAGATACACTGAAGCTTTCTTT
TRBD1	NA	TRBV10-3	TRBJ1-2	CAISETDRGHYGYTF	TGTGCCATCAGTGAAACAGACAGGGGGCACTATGGCTACACCTTC
TRBD1	few	TRBV6-6	TRBJ1-2	CASSPDRGLYGYTF	TGTGCCAGCAGTCCGGACAGGGGGCTTTATGGCTACACCTTC
TRBD1	few	TRBV30	TRBJ1-1	CAWSGQGNTEAFF	TGTGCCTGGAGTGGACAGGGGAACACTGAAGCTTTCTTT
TRBD1	NA	TRBV5-1	TRBJ1-1	CASRTGLGNTEAFF	TGCGCCAGCCGGACAGGGTTGGGGAACACTGAAGCTTTCTTT
TRBD1	NA	TRBV6-1	TRBJ2-7	CASSHARTGDHEQYF	TGTGCCAGCAGCCACGCTAGGACAGGGGATCACGAGCAGTACTTC
NA	NA	TRBV15	TRBJ1-2	CATSMRANYGYTF	TGTGCCACCTCCATGAGGGCTAACTATGGCTACACCTTC
NA	NA	TRBV9	TRBJ2-7	CASSVGDISYEQYF	TGTGCCAGCAGCGTAGGGGACATCTCCTACGAGCAGTACTTC
NA	NA	TRBV7-9	TRBJ2-6	CASSPRGAGANVLTF	TGTGCCAGCAGCCCCAGGGGGGCGGGAGCCAACGTCCTGACTTTC
TRBD1	NA	TRBV9	TRBJ2-2	CASSSGPRGSTGELFF	TGTGCCAGCAGCTCCGGCCCCAGGGGGTCTACTGGGGAGCTGTTTTTT
NA	NA	TRBV7-8	TRBJ2-1	CASSLGGEQFF	TGTGCCAGCAGCTTAGGAGGGGAGCAGTTCTTC
TRBD1	NA	TRBV5-1	TRBJ1-5	CASSLEGAHDQPQHF	TGCGCCAGCAGCTTGGAGGGGGCTCATGATCAGCCCCAGCATTTT
NA	few	TRBV2	TRBJ2-1	CASSARANEQFF	TGTGCCAGCAGTGCCAGGGCGAATGAGCAGTTCTTC
NA	NA	TRBV5-1	TRBJ2-3	CASSLGRGDADTQYF	TGCGCCAGCAGCTTAGGGAGGGGGGACGCAGATACGCAGTATTTT
NA	NA	TRBV19	TRBJ1-1	CASSTIQNTEAFF	TGTGCCAGTAGTACGATACAGAACACTGAAGCTTTCTTT